The 21 T cell receptor beta chains below all came from one sample that was sequenced in a study of cytomegalovirus exposure and HLA in healthy donors. PCR amplification relied on 60 Vbeta primers (plus 13 Jbeta primers). Assay used: immunoSEQ multiplex PCR; TCRdb lists only in-frame clones, some missing. Of approximately 160,000 clones in the sample, approximately 80% are singletons; the top ten hold around 3%. The specimen sequenced was PBMCs. Receptor source: a woman in her 40s in good health and CMV-seropositive.

V and J are TRBV5-4 and TRBJ2-7, with 7 positions matching TRBD1. This CDR3 comprises 16 residues. V lost 0 bases and J lost 8; bases outside the gene matches: 14. Germline CDR1 is SGHNT and CDR2 is YYREEE (reference sequence). Here the CDR3 reads CASSLAGLRGGGKQYF. The CDR3 coding sequence is TGTGCCAGCAGCTTGGCCGGGTTGAGAGGGGGCGGAAAGCAGTACTTC.

The chain employs TRBV5-4 and TRBJ2-6; D is undetermined. Trimming took off 2 bases at V and 2 bases at J, with 2 bases between the two ends. This CDR3 is built from 13 residues. The germline gives CDR1 SGHNT, CDR2 YYREEE (reference sequence). This chain's CDR3 is CASSFAGANVLTF. DNA for the CDR3: TGTGCCAGCAGCTTCGCTGGGGCCAACGTCCTGACTTTC. Based on the CDR3 plus reference TRBV5-4 and TRBJ2-6, the full variable domain is ETGVTQSPTHLIKTRGQQVTLRCSSQSGHNTVSWYQQALGQGPQFIFQYYREEENGRGNFPPRFSGLQFPNYSSELNVNALELDDSALYLCASSFAGANVLTFGAGSRLTVL.

The V gene is TRBV2, the J gene TRBJ1-5, with a weak D call TRBD1 (5 bases). The CDR3 spans 15 residues. CDR1 SNHLY and CDR2 FYNNEI come from the germline V gene. Trimming took 3 bases from V and 1 from J, leaving 10 bases between them. In nucleotides, the CDR3 is TGTGCCAGCAGTGAGGGGGGAAACAGCAATCAGCCCCAGCATTTT. It translates to CASSEGGNSNQPQHF.

In this sample, this clone turned up a few times. J is TRBJ1-2 and V is TRBV5-4; D remains ambiguous. Germline V CDR1 and CDR2: SGHNT, YYREEE (reference sequence). The CDR3 sequence is 12 residues long. Trimming shortened V by 0 bases and J by 5 bases, and 5 bases separated the two germline ends. CDR3 in DNA: TGTGCCAGCAGCTTGGCCAGATATGGCTACACCTTC. It codes for CASSLARYGYTF.

The chain links TRBV6-5 to TRBJ1-2; TRBD1 matches at 7 bases. The ends lost 7 bases at V and 4 bases at J; junction bases unmatched: 6. The CDR3 runs to 13 residues. Per the germline V gene, CDR1 is MNHEY and CDR2 is SVGAGI. For the CDR3, the DNA is TGTGCCAGCACATCCGGGACAGCCTATGGCTACACCTTC. Translation gives CASTSGTAYGYTF.

The rearrangement uses TRBV19 and TRBJ2-3; 7 bases match TRBD2. The CDR3 spans 17 residues. After removal of 7 bases from V and 4 bases from J, the junction contained 17 bases not matched to a gene. The V gene's germline CDR1 is LNHDA and CDR2 SQIVND (reference sequence). The CDR3 loop reads CASMNSLGEGGADTQYF. The CDR3 nucleotides are TGTGCCAGTATGAACTCGCTCGGGGAGGGAGGGGCAGATACGCAGTATTTT. Using reference TRBV19 and TRBJ2-3 for the parts outside the CDR3, the full variable domain is DGGITQSPKYLFRKEGQNVTLSCEQNLNHDAMYWYRQDPGQGLRLIYYSQIVNDFQKGDIAEGYSVSREKKESFPLTVTSAQKNPTAFYLCASMNSLGEGGADTQYFGPGTRLTVL.

The CDR3 loop is CASSQGGRMEGATPGELFF. The DNA of the CDR3 is TGCGCCAGCAGCCAAGGAGGAAGAATGGAAGGGGCTACCCCCGGGGAGCTGTTTTTT. The chain couples TRBV4-3 to TRBJ2-2; the D gene is possibly TRBD1 (5 bases). The V gene lost 1 base and the J gene lost 6 bases, with 24 bases spanning the gap. Germline CDR1 is LGHNA and CDR2 is YSLEER. There are 19 residues in the CDR3.

This clone occurred a few times. V and J are TRBV4-2 and TRBJ2-7; D is perhaps TRBD2 (5 bases). Trimming shortened V by 3 bases and J by 0 bases, and 12 bases separated the two germline ends. CDR1 is LGHNA and CDR2 is YNFKEQ in the germline V gene. The CDR3 totals 15 residues. This CDR3 reads CASSQEALSSYEQYF. As DNA, the CDR3 is TGTGCCAGCAGCCAGGAGGCCCTTAGCTCCTACGAGCAGTACTTC.

V and J are TRBV4-3 and TRBJ2-3; TRBD2 aligns across 8 bases. The CDR3 sequence is 16 residues long. The ends lost 4 bases at V and 5 bases at J; junction bases unmatched: 11. Germline CDR1 is LGHNA and CDR2 is YSLEER. The CDR3 loop reads CASSRELAATGDTQYF. The DNA of the CDR3 is TGCGCCAGCAGCCGAGAACTAGCGGCAACTGGAGATACGCAGTATTTT.

The chain is built from TRBV7-8 and TRBJ1-1; D is undetermined. Trimming took 1 base from V and 1 from J, leaving 10 bases between them. The CDR3 covers 15 residues. Germline assignment: CDR1 SGHVS and CDR2 FQNEAQ. The CDR3 nucleotides are TGTGCCAGCAGCTTAGAGTTAAGAGGGAACACTGAAGCTTTCTTT. Its protein product is CASSLELRGNTEAFF.

The chain links TRBV7-9 to TRBJ1-1; 7 positions agree with TRBD1. The CDR3 covers 15 residues. V trimming: 5 bases; J trimming: 4 bases; junction bases outside the gene matches: 10. Germline V gives CDR1 SEHNR, CDR2 FQNEAQ (reference sequence). Here the CDR3 reads CASSQPTGHATEAFF. The CDR3 DNA reads TGTGCCAGCAGCCAACCGACAGGGCACGCCACTGAAGCTTTCTTT. Combining the CDR3 with reference TRBV7-9 and TRBJ1-1 gives the whole variable domain DTGVSQNPRHKITKRGQNVTFRCDPISEHNRLYWYRQTLGQGPEFLTYFQNEAQLEKSRLLSDRFSAERPKGSFSTLEIQRTEQGDSAMYLCASSQPTGHATEAFFGQGTRLTVV.

This clone appeared a single time. The chain carries TRBV4-3 and TRBJ1-3, with a weak D call TRBD1 (6 bases). Between the trimmed V and J ends, which lost 0 bases and 3 bases, there was a span of 9 bases. Germline V CDR1 and CDR2: LGHNA, YSLEER. This CDR3 is built from 15 residues. CDR3 region: CASSQDRGYGNTIYF. The CDR3 DNA is TGCGCCAGCAGCCAAGATAGGGGGTATGGAAACACCATATATTTT.

The V call is TRBV7-9, the J call TRBJ1-1, with 10 positions matching TRBD1. There are 15 residues in the CDR3. Per the germline V gene, CDR1 is SEHNR and CDR2 is FQNEAQ (reference sequence). The J segment lost 4 bases and the V segment lost 6 bases, leaving 8 bases of the junction unmatched. DNA for the CDR3: TGTGCCAGCAGGACAGGGGGCCCCCTTGGCACTGAAGCTTTCTTT. Encoded protein: CASRTGGPLGTEAFF.

The genes are TRBV27 and TRBJ2-5, with TRBD1 matching over 7 bases. The J call may not be correct, given that the DNA end is closer to TRBJ2-7. Germline lookup yields CDR1 MNHEY and CDR2 SMNVEV (reference sequence). This CDR3 contains 15 residues. CDR3: CASSDGLGTAYEQYF. The CDR3 coding sequence is TGTGCCAGCAGTGATGGCTTGGGGACAGCTTACGAGCAGTACTTC.

This clone has more than one count but fewer than ten. The CDR3 region has the DNA TGTGCCAGCAGCCTACCCGGGACTACCTTTAATGAGCAGTTCTTC. It is translated as CASSLPGTTFNEQFF. The J gene is TRBJ2-1, the V gene TRBV14, with TRBD2 identical over 7 bases. The germline V gene encodes CDR1 SGHDN and CDR2 FVKESK. V lost 4 bases, J lost 7 bases, and 10 bases stayed unmatched. The CDR3 has 15 residues. The full variable domain, its missing parts supplied by reference TRBV14 and TRBJ2-1, is EAGVTQFPSHSVIEKGQTVTLRCDPISGHDNLYWYRRVMGKEIKFLLHFVKESKQDESGMPNNRFLAERTGGTYSTLKVQPAELEDSGVYFCASSLPGTTFNEQFFGPGTRLTVL.

The V gene is TRBV5-1, the J gene TRBJ2-3; D is possibly TRBD2 (5 bases). Looked up from germline, CDR1 is SGHRS and CDR2 is YFSETQ. This CDR3 comprises 13 residues. Deletions cut 4 bases from V and 0 bases from J, with 6 bases between. Written as DNA, the CDR3 is TGCGCCAGCAGCCGGACTAGCACAGATACGCAGTATTTT. Protein sequence: CASSRTSTDTQYF.

The genes are TRBV6-5 and TRBJ1-1, with D maybe TRBD1 (6 bases). CDR1 is MNHEY and CDR2 is SVGAGI in the germline V gene. The CDR3 runs to 12 residues. V lost 6 bases and J 5 bases, leaving 10 bases between the germline ends. In DNA form, the CDR3 reads TGTGCCAGCAGCGGACAGAGGACTGAAGCTTTCTTT. This sequence encodes CASSGQRTEAFF.

This clone was seen once. The rearrangement uses TRBV2 and TRBJ2-1; 12 bases are a match to TRBD1. V gave up 6 bases and J gave up 6 bases; unmatched junction bases: 9. Germline V gives CDR1 SNHLY, CDR2 FYNNEI. This CDR3 is built from 16 residues. CDR3 region: CASSEPGQGAGNEQFF. DNA for the CDR3: TGTGCCAGCAGCGAACCGGGACAGGGGGCCGGCAATGAGCAGTTCTTC.

The sample holds one count of this clone. The chain joins TRBV9 to TRBJ2-3, with unresolved D. The CDR3 is 13 residues long. V shed 0 bases and J shed 0 bases, with 2 bases lying between them. Germline loops: CDR1 SGDLS, CDR2 YYNGEE. The CDR3 reads CASSVASTDTQYF. The CDR3 nucleotides are TGTGCCAGCAGCGTAGCTAGCACAGATACGCAGTATTTT.

This chain uses TRBV19 with TRBJ2-2, with 7 positions matching TRBD1. This CDR3 is 16 amino acids long. V dropped 4 bases and J dropped 4; count of bases not matched to a gene: 9. The germline V gene encodes CDR1 LNHDA and CDR2 SQIVND (reference sequence). The CDR3 region is CASSTQSGTVTGELFF. The CDR3 DNA follows: TGTGCCAGTAGTACCCAGTCCGGGACAGTCACCGGGGAGCTGTTTTTT.

The rearrangement links TRBV19 to TRBJ1-5, with D uncertain. V was shortened by 3 bases and J by 0 bases, with 9 bases between the two germline ends. The CDR3 loop spans 15 amino acids. Germline CDR1 LNHDA, CDR2 SQIVND (reference sequence). The CDR3 loop reads CASSIFPGSNQPQHF. CDR3 DNA sequence: TGTGCCAGTAGTATCTTCCCCGGTAGCAATCAGCCCCAGCATTTT.